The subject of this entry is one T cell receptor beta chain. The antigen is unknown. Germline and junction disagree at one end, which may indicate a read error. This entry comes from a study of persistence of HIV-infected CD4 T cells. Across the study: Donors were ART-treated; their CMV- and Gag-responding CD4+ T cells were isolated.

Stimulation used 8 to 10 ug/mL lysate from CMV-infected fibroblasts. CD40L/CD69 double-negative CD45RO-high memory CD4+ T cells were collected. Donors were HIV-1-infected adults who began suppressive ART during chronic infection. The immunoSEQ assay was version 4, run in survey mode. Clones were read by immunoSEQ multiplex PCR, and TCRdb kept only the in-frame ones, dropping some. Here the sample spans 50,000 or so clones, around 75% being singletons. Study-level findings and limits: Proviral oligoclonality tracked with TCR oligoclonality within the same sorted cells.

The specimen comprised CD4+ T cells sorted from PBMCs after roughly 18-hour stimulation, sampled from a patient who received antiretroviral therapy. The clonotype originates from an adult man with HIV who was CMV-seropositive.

The chain's CDR3 is CASRGGSAYNKQFF. CDR3 DNA: TGTGCCAGCCGGGGGGGCTCGGCGTACAATAAGCAGTTCTTC. The chain has TRBV19 and TRBJ2-1; 8 nucleotides line up with TRBD2. Germline CDR1 reads LNHDA; CDR2 reads SQIVND (reference sequence). The CDR3 contains 14 residues.